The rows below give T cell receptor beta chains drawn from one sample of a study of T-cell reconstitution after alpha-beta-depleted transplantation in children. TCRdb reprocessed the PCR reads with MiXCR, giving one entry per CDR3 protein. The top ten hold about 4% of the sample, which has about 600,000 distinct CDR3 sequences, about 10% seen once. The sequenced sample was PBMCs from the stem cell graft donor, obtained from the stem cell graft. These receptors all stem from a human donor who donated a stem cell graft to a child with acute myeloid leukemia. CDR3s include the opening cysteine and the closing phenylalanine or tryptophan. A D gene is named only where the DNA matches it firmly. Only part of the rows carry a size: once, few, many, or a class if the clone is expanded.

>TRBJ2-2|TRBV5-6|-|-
TGTGCCACCACTCGACACAGTCGGACTGGAGTCACCGGGGAGCTGTTTTTT
CATTRHSRTGVTGELFF
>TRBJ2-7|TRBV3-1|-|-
TGTGCCAGCAGCCACCTGAACGGGGAGCAGTACTTC
CASSHLNGEQYF
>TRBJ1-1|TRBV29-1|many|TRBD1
TGCAGCGCCGTGGGACAGGGGTTTTCTGAAGCTTTCTTT
CSAVGQGFSEAFF
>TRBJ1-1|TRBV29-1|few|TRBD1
TGCAGCGGGGGACAGCCCGAAGCTTTCTTT
CSGGQPEAFF
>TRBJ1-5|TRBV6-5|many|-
TGTGCCAGCAGTTACGAGGGGGGTCAGCCCCAGCATTTT
CASSYEGGQPQHF
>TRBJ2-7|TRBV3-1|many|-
TGTGCCAGCAGCCAAGAGGGGGGAAACGAGCAGTACTTC
CASSQEGGNEQYF
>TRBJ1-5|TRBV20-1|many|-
TGCAGTGCTAGAGGCGCAGACAATCAGCCCCAGCATTTT
CSARGADNQPQHF
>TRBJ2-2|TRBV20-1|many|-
TGCAGTGCTAGAGATATGACTAGTGGAAACACCGGGGAGCTGTTTTTT
CSARDMTSGNTGELFF
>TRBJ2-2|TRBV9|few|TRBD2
TGTGCCAGCAGCCCGACTAGCGGGACCGGGGAGCTGTTTTTT
CASSPTSGTGELFF
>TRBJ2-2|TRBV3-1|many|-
TGTGCCAGCAGCCAAGATGGGCAATACGGCACCGGGGAGCTGTTTTTT
CASSQDGQYGTGELFF